This T cell receptor beta chain was sequenced during a study of blood T cell repertoires in COVID-19. Sequencing was performed with immunoSEQ multiplex PCR; in TCRdb, only in-frame clones are kept and a portion is missing. The sample carries 130,000 or so clones, 65% to 85% recorded once. Trimming left V 5 bases short and J 2 bases short, with 9 bases between. This CDR3 has 13 residues. The germline V gene has CDR1 SGHTA and CDR2 FQGTGA. The sample was peripheral blood. The sequence was obtained from a young man with COVID-19, enrolled during active disease. The chain carries TRBV7-3 and TRBJ2-5; D is perhaps TRBD2 (6 bases). The CDR3 region has the DNA TGTGCCAGCAGCCGTAGCGGACAAGAGACCCAGTACTTC. Translated, it gives CASSRSGQETQYF.